This T cell receptor (beta chain) was retrieved from a study of blood T cell repertoires in COVID-19 (dated by TCRdb to about 2020). About the study as a whole: Samples covering the acute and convalescent phases of COVID-19 were provided by collaborators in the United States, Italy and Spain. The prospective study material was composed of cDNA or gDNA derived from T cells, B-cell-depleted T cells, or PBMCs. Subjects who had been exposed to COVID-19, were actively infected with it, or had recovered from it provided the deeply sampled blood TCRbeta repertoires that made up the dataset. The repertoires were released in a freely available public database intended as a resource for research on the immune response to SARS-CoV-2. The samples were drawn from two sources: the first 160 participants of the ongoing ImmuneRACE study, and about 1,300 subjects contributed by 6 global collaborators. A de-identified subject ID, COVID-19 status, age in years and sex were almost always included in the sample metadata. HLA class I and class II types, where available, came from metadata supplied by the sample provider rather than from assay-based typing. What the study reported, not specific to this receptor: Clinical and demographic metadata were provided uncurated, with the amount varying by source and participant.

In the prospective study, participants were roughly 18 to 95 years old, resided in approximately 22 geographic areas of the United States, and were enrolled through a virtual design. In the prospective study, cohorts were assigned on the basis of participant-reported clinical history obtained from a screening survey and a study questionnaire. Mobile phlebotomists in the prospective study collected whole blood, serum and a nasopharyngeal or oropharyngeal swab from every participant. Participants in the prospective study had the option to provide additional blood draws and questionnaires over a roughly two-month period. Before DNA extraction, prospective study blood samples were shipped either frozen or at room temperature. The V and J ends are trimmed by 0 bases and 7 bases, leaving 8 bases between them. From the cysteine up to the phenylalanine, the CDR3 has a length of 14 residues. CDR3 DNA is the only sequence kept; it has 42 bases, read in frame from the first base. According to the germline V gene, CDR1 reads SGHRS and CDR2 reads YFSETQ.

TCRbeta CDR3 regions were amplified from genomic DNA using the immunoSEQ Assay, a bias-controlled multiplex PCR. On the study's bioinformatics: Within the assay, amplification of reference gene primers was used to estimate how many nucleated cells each sample contained. To quantify the absolute abundance of each unique TCRbeta CDR3 rearrangement, sequence reads were collapsed and filtered. For each sample, productive Simpson clonality was calculated by taking the square root of Simpson's diversity index across productive rearrangements. Entries here come from immuneACCESS through TCRdb and include only in-frame sequences with V and J called. Some clones fail to appear in such tables; in the studies checked, an unresolved V gene covers under half of the shortfall, and the cause of the remainder is unknown. The V and J calls and clone size are taken from that table; D and trimming were inferred from the DNA. This sample comprises fewer than 350,000 clones, around 90% of them detected only once. The ten largest clonotypes hold about 2.1% of the sample.

A remark on this clone: Which antigen it targets is not known. Per-base quality was not reported, and no clone a single base away is much larger than it.

The sample consisted of PBMCs or T cells enriched from blood (not recorded which). The chain couples TRBV5-1 to TRBJ1-6; the D segment could be TRBD1, given 5 matching bases. The TCR sequence derives from a woman in her 40s with acute COVID-19. The nucleotides are TGCGCCAGCAGCTTGGGGGGCCCGAATTCACCCCTCCACTTT. This translates into CASSLGGPNSPLHF.